These 14 T cell receptor beta chains originate from one sample sequenced in a study of blood T cell repertoires in COVID-19. Data came from immunoSEQ multiplex PCR; TCRdb stores just in-frame clones and leaves some out. The sample yields some 160,000 clones, 85% to 90% seen once. The sample was peripheral blood. All receptors come from a woman aged 70 to 79 with acute or convalescent COVID-19.

The chain links TRBV29-1 to TRBJ2-7, with 8 positions matching TRBD2. Germline lookup yields CDR1 SQVTM and CDR2 ANQGSEA. This CDR3 spans 12 amino acids. Trimming cost V 7 bases and J 4 bases; bases outside gene matches: 6. CDR3 protein: CSARLASYEQYF. The CDR3 nucleotides read TGCAGCGCACGACTAGCGAGTTACGAGCAGTACTTC.

This chain connects TRBV28 to TRBJ1-4; D is possibly TRBD1 (5 bases). Germline V lookup: CDR1 MDHEN, CDR2 SYDVKM. Trimming took 4 bases from V and 8 from J, leaving 20 bases between them. CDR3 length equals 16 residues. CDR3: CASSSRRDSVGEKLFF. The CDR3 DNA is TGTGCCAGCAGTTCCCGGAGAGACAGCGTGGGCGAAAAACTGTTTTTT.

This chain connects TRBV10-3 to TRBJ2-6; 7 nucleotides agree with TRBD1. CDR3 length equals 13 residues. The junction had 5 bases not matched to a gene; V was cut back by 6 bases and J by 9 bases. From germline, CDR1 is ENHRY and CDR2 SYGVKD. The CDR3, as DNA: TGTGCCATCAGGGGACAGCCCGACAACGTCCTGACTTTC. This codes for CAIRGQPDNVLTF.

This chain joins TRBV28 and TRBJ1-1; D is undetermined. The V end lost 10 bases, the J end lost 10 bases, and 22 bases lay between the germline ends. Germline V gives CDR1 MDHEN, CDR2 SYDVKM. This CDR3 comprises 13 residues. CDR3 loop: CATFPGGFGGAFF. The DNA for the CDR3 is TGTGCCACCTTCCCGGGTGGTTTTGGAGGAGCTTTCTTT. Full variable domain (missing parts from reference TRBV28 and TRBJ1-1): DVKVTQSSRYLVKRTGEKVFLECVQDMDHENMFWYRQDPGLGLRLIYFSYDVKMKEKGDIPEGYSVSREKKERFSLILESASTNQTSMYLCATFPGGFGGAFFGQGTRLTVV.

The rearrangement uses TRBV5-1 and TRBJ1-2; 9 nucleotides align to TRBD1. Germline CDR1 SGHRS, CDR2 YFSETQ. CDR3 length: 15 residues. V was clipped by 7 bases and J by 0 bases; unmatched bases: 7. The CDR3 DNA sequence: TGCGCCAGCCGGACAGGGGCCAACTCTAACTATGGCTACACCTTC. This sequence encodes CASRTGANSNYGYTF.

This chain uses TRBV4-3 with TRBJ2-7; 11 nucleotides match TRBD1. The CDR3 sequence is 17 residues long. CDR1 and CDR2 (germline): LGHNA, YSLEER. Losses at the gene ends were 1 base for V and 1 base for J; bases not matched to a gene: 6. The CDR3 DNA is TGCGCCAGCAGCCAAGGACGAGGGACAGGGGGATCCTACGAGCAGTACTTC. Translating gives CASSQGRGTGGSYEQYF.

This clone was counted between two and nine times. The chain has TRBV7-9 and TRBJ1-4; D unresolved. Germline CDR1 reads SEHNR; CDR2 reads FQNEAQ (reference sequence). The CDR3 length is 14 residues. V lost 0 bases and J 1 base, leaving 3 bases between the germline ends. DNA of the CDR3: TGTGCCAGCAGCTTAGCGCGAACTAATGAAAAACTGTTTTTT. It yields the protein CASSLARTNEKLFF.

This rearrangement joins TRBV7-8 to TRBJ1-3, with D possibly matching TRBD1 (6 bases). Trimming took 1 base from V and 4 from J, leaving 11 bases between them. The CDR3 runs 15 residues. Germline CDR1 is SGHVS and CDR2 is FQNEAQ. This CDR3 is CASSLDRAKGNTIYF. For the CDR3, the DNA is TGTGCCAGCAGCTTAGACAGGGCGAAAGGAAACACCATATATTTT. Variable domain in full (rest from reference TRBV7-8 and TRBJ1-3): GAGVSQSPRYKVAKRGQDVALRCDPISGHVSLFWYQQALGQGPEFLTYFQNEAQLDKSGLPSDRFFAERPEGSVSTLKIQRTQQEDSAVYLCASSLDRAKGNTIYFGEGSWLTVV.

V and J are TRBV6-1 and TRBJ1-4, with no clear D. Germline assignment: CDR1 MNHNS and CDR2 SASEGT. This CDR3 spans 13 amino acids. V was shortened by 0 bases and J by 7 bases, with 6 bases between the two germline ends. The CDR3 loop reads CASSEAYGEKLFF. The CDR3 DNA follows: TGTGCCAGCAGTGAAGCTTACGGTGAAAAACTGTTTTTT.

The chain is built from TRBV24-1 and TRBJ2-3, with 14 bases that match TRBD2. Losses at the gene ends were 2 bases for V and 6 bases for J; bases not matched to a gene: 3. CDR3 length: 16 amino acids. Germline V gives CDR1 KGHDR, CDR2 SFDVKD. The CDR3 DNA reads as TGTGCCACCAGTGATTCGACTAGCGGGGGGGGCGATACGCAGTATTTT. Translation: CATSDSTSGGGDTQYF.

V is TRBV5-1 and J is TRBJ2-1, with TRBD1 matching 7 bases. The CDR3 totals 14 residues. The V gene end was trimmed by 4 bases and the J gene end by 7 bases; junction bases not matched to a gene: 8. Per germline, CDR1 SGHRS and CDR2 YFSETQ. CDR3 loop: CASSPGTAGNEQFF. The CDR3 nucleotides are TGCGCCAGCAGCCCTGGGACAGCCGGTAATGAGCAGTTCTTC.

The gene calls are TRBV5-1 and TRBJ2-5, with 10 bases fitting TRBD2. Germline CDR1 SGHRS, CDR2 YFSETQ. This CDR3 contains 13 residues. J gave up 4 bases and V 7 bases, and 4 bases lay outside the gene matches. The CDR3 DNA follows: TGCGCCAGCGCTAGCGGGAGTACAGAGACCCAGTACTTC. As protein: CASASGSTETQYF. Variable domain in full (rest from reference TRBV5-1 and TRBJ2-5): KAGVTQTPRYLIKTRGQQVTLSCSPISGHRSVSWYQQTPGQGLQFLFEYFSETQRNKGNFPGRFSGRQFSNSRSEMNVSTLELGDSALYLCASASGSTETQYFGPGTRLLVL.

V and J are TRBV6-2 or TRBV6-3 and TRBJ2-4, with TRBD1 matching over 8 bases. The CDR3 has 14 residues. Germline CDR1 and CDR2: MNHEY and SVGEGT. J lost 6 bases, V lost 5 bases, and 6 bases had no gene match. The CDR3 spells CASSPTDRVNIQYF. CDR3 sequence (DNA): TGTGCCAGCAGTCCCACGGACAGGGTAAACATTCAGTACTTC.

The chain employs TRBV18 and TRBJ1-1; no definite D call. The V end was cut by 1 base, the J end by 0 bases, with 3 bases between. CDR1 is KGHSH, CDR2 LQKENI, per germline. This CDR3 has 13 residues. CDR3 residues: CASSPRLNTEAFF. Here the CDR3 DNA reads TGTGCCAGCTCACCACGGCTGAACACTGAAGCTTTCTTT.